One and the same sample provided the 14 T cell receptor beta chains below, sequenced in a study of blood T cell repertoires in COVID-19. Generated by immunoSEQ multiplex PCR, the TCRdb table keeps only in-frame clones and is missing some. The profile shows approximately 500,000 clones, approximately 88% of them singletons. Sequencing input: peripheral blood. Receptor source: a woman aged 45 to 65 with COVID-19, enrolled during active disease.

The DNA for the CDR3 is TGCGCCAGCCCCAAAAGACTAGCGGCCGAAGAGACCCAGTACTTC. Translation: CASPKRLAAEETQYF. The V and J genes are TRBV5-1 and TRBJ2-5, with 9 bases identical to TRBD2. Germline lookup yields CDR1 SGHRS and CDR2 YFSETQ. The CDR3 sequence is 15 residues long. V was clipped by 7 bases and J by 3 bases; unmatched bases: 10.

The V and J genes are TRBV25-1 and TRBJ1-6; D unclear. CDR1 MGHDK and CDR2 SYGVNS come from the germline V gene. There are 14 residues in the CDR3. V gave up 4 bases and J gave up 0 bases, with 4 bases separating them. The CDR3 nucleotides read TGTGCCAGCAGTGTTAGCTCCTATAATTCACCCCTCCACTTT. Translated: CASSVSSYNSPLHF.

This clone was seen just once. The chain employs TRBV7-3 and TRBJ1-1, with D uncertain. The CDR3 spans 14 residues. Germline V gene sequence: CDR1 SGHTA, CDR2 FQGTGA. Trimming left V 5 bases short and J 3 bases short, with 13 bases between. CDR3 coding DNA: TGTGCCAGCAGCCGGGATTACGGGGACACTGAAGCTTTCTTT. This translates into CASSRDYGDTEAFF.

The rearrangement uses TRBV11-3 and TRBJ2-1, with a weak D call TRBD2 (6 bases). The germline V gene has CDR1 SGHNT and CDR2 YENEEA. Trimming removed 5 bases from V and 5 bases from J, with 10 bases in between. This CDR3 region has 13 residues. In nucleotides, the CDR3 is TGTGCCAGCAGCCCTGGAGGGAACAATGAGCAGTTCTTC. Its translation: CASSPGGNNEQFF.

This chain links TRBV7-2 with TRBJ2-1; 7 bases line up with TRBD2. The CDR3 spans 12 residues. The germline V gene encodes CDR1 SGHTA and CDR2 FQGNSA. The J segment lost 15 bases and the V segment lost 4 bases, leaving 9 bases of the junction unmatched. CDR3: CASSSQREGRFF. CDR3 bases: TGTGCCAGCAGCTCACAGCGGGAAGGTAGGTTCTTC.

In its sample, this clone was seen once. One end of the junction does not line up with germline, which may come from a read error. The chain recombines TRBV6-5 with TRBJ2-3; D not resolved. CDR1 MNHEY and CDR2 SVGAGI come from the germline V gene. The CDR3 length is 14 residues. The CDR3, as DNA: TGTGCCAGCAGTTTCCTACCCAGCATGGGCCCCCTCTTTTTT. This encodes CASSFLPSMGPLFF.

The chain combines TRBV11-2 with TRBJ2-5; TRBD1 agrees at 11 bases. This CDR3 has 19 residues. Per the germline V gene, CDR1 is SGHAT and CDR2 is FQNNGV. The J segment lost 2 bases and the V segment lost 4 bases, leaving 15 bases of the junction unmatched. In DNA form, the CDR3 reads TGTGCCAGCAGCTCAGTCCCGGGACAGGGGGGAAGGGGGCAAGAGACCCAGTACTTC. Translating it yields CASSSVPGQGGRGQETQYF. Full variable domain (rest looked up from reference TRBV11-2 and TRBJ2-5): EAGVAQSPRYKIIEKRQSVAFWCNPISGHATLYWYQQILGQGPKLLIQFQNNGVVDDSQLPKDRFSAERLKGVDSTLKIQPAKLEDSAVYLCASSSVPGQGGRGQETQYFGPGTRLLVL.

The chain has TRBV5-6 and TRBJ1-2; a weak D match, TRBD1 (6 bases). V was clipped by 4 bases and J by 9 bases, with 16 bases between them. The CDR3 contains 13 residues. Germline CDR1 is SGHDT and CDR2 is YYEEEE. CDR3 sequence (DNA): TGTGCCAGCAGCCCCGGGGCAGGGGACAGCTACACCTTC. Protein: CASSPGAGDSYTF.

This clone came up once. The V and J genes are TRBV29-1 and TRBJ1-1; 7 nucleotides line up with TRBD1. In germline, CDR1 is SQVTM, CDR2 ANQGSEA. V gave up 2 bases and J gave up 4 bases; unmatched junction bases: 4. CDR3 length: 13 amino acids. In DNA, the CDR3 is TGCAGCGTTGAATCGACAGGGCTCACTGAAGCTTTCTTT. It yields the protein CSVESTGLTEAFF.

The V and J genes are TRBV7-9 and TRBJ2-1; 10 positions agree with TRBD2. CDR3 length: 16 amino acids. V shed 5 bases and J 4 bases; nucleotides not matched to a gene: 8. The germline V gene encodes CDR1 SEHNR and CDR2 FQNEAQ (reference sequence). The CDR3 sequence: CASSLPLAGGYNEQFF. The DNA for the CDR3 is TGTGCCAGCAGCCTCCCCTTAGCGGGGGGTTACAATGAGCAGTTCTTC.

The J gene is TRBJ2-3, the V gene TRBV6-1, with 14 bases aligning to TRBD2. Per germline, CDR1 MNHNS and CDR2 SASEGT. After removal of 3 bases from V and 5 bases from J, the junction contained 4 bases not matched to a gene. This CDR3 has 16 residues. Here the CDR3 reads CASSEGLAGVLDTQYF. The CDR3 nucleotides are TGTGCCAGCAGTGAGGGACTAGCGGGGGTCCTAGATACGCAGTATTTT.

The J gene is TRBJ1-3, the V gene TRBV24-1; TRBD1 might be the D (6 bases). Germline V gene lookup returns CDR1 KGHDR and CDR2 SFDVKD. V was trimmed by 9 bases and J by 2 bases, leaving 19 bases between them. The CDR3 length is 16 residues. The CDR3, as DNA: TGTGCCACCTATCCCGGACAGAAAAAACCTGGAAACACCATATATTTT. Its translation is CATYPGQKKPGNTIYF.

The chain carries TRBV3-1 (or the pseudogene TRBV3-2) and TRBJ2-7; 8 positions agree with TRBD1. This CDR3 region has 17 residues. Looked up from germline, CDR1 is LGHDT and CDR2 is YNNKEL (reference sequence). The V segment lost 4 bases and the J segment 3 bases; nucleotides outside the gene matches: 14. The CDR3 loop reads CASSLNRGALLDYEQYF. The CDR3 DNA reads as TGTGCCAGCAGCCTCAACAGGGGGGCACTACTAGACTACGAGCAGTACTTC.

The V and J genes are TRBV15 and TRBJ2-7; 7 nucleotides match TRBD1. Germline assignment: CDR1 LNHNV and CDR2 YYDKDF (reference sequence). CDR3 length equals 15 residues. V was clipped by 0 bases and J by 3 bases; unmatched bases: 5. The DNA for the CDR3 is TGTGCCACCAGCAGAGAACCGGGACAGTTCTACGAGCAGTACTTC. This codes for CATSREPGQFYEQYF.